Listed here is a single T cell receptor beta chain. This clonotype was seen many times. Its specific antigen is unknown. No clone much larger than this one lies a single base away; base qualities are absent. Hyperthyroidism patients were aged 18 to 65 years and newly diagnosed, with disease duration of less than 2 months. Any patient with an uncontrolled infection, another autoimmune disease, pregnancy or lactation was excluded. Clinical symptoms, serum thyroxine and TRAb, thyroid ultrasound, and orbital computed tomography formed the basis for the diagnoses. Blood from progressor patients was collected at the time of first diagnosis with hyperthyroidism, before any ophthalmopathy symptoms had appeared. Ficoll-Paque density gradient centrifugation was used to isolate PBMCs from about 9 ml of fresh peripheral blood. Progressor patients were defined as those initially diagnosed with Graves' hyperthyroidism in whom ophthalmopathy developed during follow-up. Trizol reagent was used to extract total RNA, and RNA quality was then checked on an Agilent 2100 Bioanalyzer.

The data derive from a study of T cells in Graves' hyperthyroidism and ophthalmopathy (dated by TCRdb to about 2019). Study-wide context: Peripheral blood was collected at initial diagnosis, before any treatment. To identify TCR V-J signatures that set the groups apart, the researchers used a discovery cohort of 90 to 100 patients, made up of under 45 with Graves' ophthalmopathy and some 60 with stable Graves' hyperthyroidism. After sampling, hyperthyroidism patients received methimazole starting at 30 mg daily, and ophthalmopathy patients received high-dose intravenous methylprednisolone. Whether ophthalmopathy could be predicted prospectively was tested in an independent validation cohort made up of under 20 hyperthyroidism patients plus 17 patients who later progressed to ophthalmopathy. For training and testing, the 100 or so patients in the discovery cohort were randomly divided in a 7:3 ratio. According to the paper, TCR Vbeta CDR3 sequencing was carried out on approximately 140 peripheral blood samples, which came from under 50 ophthalmopathy, 70 to 80 hyperthyroidism and roughly 17 progressor patients. Thyroid tissue and blood T-cell repertoires from several Graves' hyperthyroidism patients were also compared in the study.

Amplification of TCR beta CDR3 regions was carried out from RNA transcripts. For the first round of RT-PCR on the TCR CDR3, the HTBI primer set was used together with the Qiagen OneStep RT-PCR kit. Libraries were constructed in a second round of multiplex PCR, after which size selection and purification were carried out. The libraries were sequenced on an Illumina HiSeq2000 using paired-end 100 bp reads. Turning to the authors' computational methods: Raw data were processed with SOAPnuke, discarding reads with adapters, uncalled bases, mean Phred below 15, or no exact constant-primer or identifier match. COPE v1.2.5 was used to merge the high-quality paired reads, and each unique nucleotide sequence was defined as a clonotype. MiTCR v1.1 was used to align the clonotypes against IMGT TRBV, TRBD and TRBJ reference segments. Only V-J combinations with frequency above 0.0001, covering roughly 99% of repertoires, were analysed. A TCS score was defined as the ratio of F50 (clonal expansion) to E x V (chaos), with BLOSUM62-based TCRdist applied between CDR3 peptides within each V-J. Welch's t-statistics and random forest reduced fewer than 550 V-J features to roughly 13, which were used in a naive Bayes classifier (R e1071). In TCRdb, the public reads were trimmed at Q25 with fastp and aligned with MiXCR, with productive beta chains retained. A single entry per CDR3 protein holds the most common genes and DNA from its merged rows. TCRdb's processing, not the authors' own work, is the source of the V and J calls. The sample records approximately 150,000 distinct CDR3 sequences, over 7.5% of which are singletons. 22% of the sample is in the top ten clones.

V ends up 5 bases short and J 7 bases short, with an unmatched junction base count of 6. The CDR3 measures 14 amino acids from cysteine to phenylalanine. The entry retains the CDR3 DNA only, 42 bases that are in frame from base 1. The germline V gene (reference sequence) specifies DFQATT as CDR1 and SNEGSKA as CDR2. Study-wide conclusions, independent of this receptor: A 13 V-J signature model separated ophthalmopathy from stable hyperthyroidism, with just over 85% sensitivity and 81.08% specificity in cross-validation and 80%/75% in testing. Sample size was not statistically predetermined, and blinding of investigators to group allocation was not performed. Most expanded thyroid clonotypes (frequency above 0.001) were also found in blood, which suggests that blood repertoires may mirror thyroid immune responses. In validation, progression to ophthalmopathy was predicted by the model with nearly 71% sensitivity and around 76% specificity, a median of 6.5 months before onset.

Recombination connected TRBV20-1 to TRBJ1-6; 9 central bases correspond to TRBD1. Sample: blood. The clonotype originates from a woman under 30 with Graves' hyperthyroidism that later progressed to Graves' ophthalmopathy. The CDR3: CSARPTGGNSPLHF. At the DNA level, the sequence is TGCAGTGCTCGCCCGACAGGGGGAAATTCACCCCTCCACTTT.